Each of the 5 T cell receptor beta chains below was sequenced from the same sample in a study of cytotoxic CD8 clonotypes in ibrutinib-treated CLL (TCRdb year 2021). The method was the immunoSEQ multiplex PCR assay. The table was pulled from immuneACCESS by TCRdb, which kept in-frame rearrangements only. Such tables lose some clones; where checked, under half of the loss comes from unresolved V genes, and the rest has no known cause. This sample lists fewer than 400,000 clones; over 60% were detected once. The ten largest clones take up around 6.3% of the sample. Here the sequenced sample was PBMCs, taken after 36 months of ibrutinib treatment. The receptors originated from a human donor with chronic lymphocytic leukemia.

The chain's CDR3 is CASSLVWATAGSPLHF. Here the CDR3 DNA reads TGTGCCAGCAGCTTGGTTTGGGCGACGGCTGGCTCACCCCTCCACTTT. This rearrangement joins TRBV5-6 to TRBJ1-6; D ambiguous. The CDR3 sequence is 16 residues long. Trimming removed 0 bases at V and 10 bases at J, with 17 bases between. CDR1 SGHDT and CDR2 YYEEEE come from the germline V gene.

This CDR3 is CASSEPDRVLQYF. In DNA form, the CDR3 reads TGTGCCAGCAGTGAACCTGACAGGGTCTTGCAGTACTTC. V and J are TRBV6-1 and TRBJ2-7, with 7 bases lining up with TRBD1. The J segment lost 9 bases and the V segment lost 2 bases, leaving 7 bases of the junction unmatched. CDR1 is MNHNS and CDR2 is SASEGT in the germline V gene. The CDR3 sequence is 13 residues long.

This chain links TRBV4-3 with TRBJ1-2, with 7 positions matching TRBD1. CDR3 length equals 17 residues. Germline lookup yields CDR1 LGHNA and CDR2 YSLEER. V lost 1 base and J lost 8; bases outside the gene matches: 16. The CDR3 region is CASSQGSPTGSRAGYTF. The CDR3 coding sequence is TGCGCCAGCAGCCAAGGCTCGCCGACAGGGTCCCGCGCGGGCTACACCTTC.

This clone was counted at least ten times. Written as DNA, the CDR3 is TGTGCCAGCAGCGTAGCCGGAACAACAGGGACGAGCACAGATACGCAGTATTTT. This sequence encodes CASSVAGTTGTSTDTQYF. The chain combines TRBV9 with TRBJ2-3; D is perhaps TRBD1 (6 bases). The CDR3 runs to 18 residues. Germline CDR1 and CDR2: SGDLS and YYNGEE. V was shortened by 0 bases and J by 0 bases, with 17 bases between the two germline ends. Based on the CDR3 plus reference TRBV9 and TRBJ2-3, the full variable domain is DSGVTQTPKHLITATGQRVTLRCSPRSGDLSVYWYQQSLDQGLQFLIQYYNGEERAKGNILERFSAQQFPDLHSELNLSSLELGDSALYFCASSVAGTTGTSTDTQYFGPGTRLTVL.

This chain joins TRBV7-9 and TRBJ2-7, with 10 bases fitting TRBD1. CDR1 is SEHNR, CDR2 FQNEAQ, per germline (reference sequence). This CDR3 contains 15 residues. V lost 2 bases to trimming and J lost 6 bases; unmatched junction nucleotides: 7. The CDR3 region is CASSLWETGGFEQYF. The CDR3, as DNA: TGTGCCAGCAGCTTATGGGAGACAGGGGGCTTCGAGCAGTACTTC.